The rows below give T cell receptor beta chains drawn from one sample of a study of blood T cell repertoires in COVID-19. The assay was immunoSEQ multiplex PCR, and TCRdb's table has in-frame clones only and misses some. The sample gives over 200,000 clones, 81% of which show up once; approximately 7.2% is in the top ten. Sequenced material: peripheral blood. Receptors originate from a woman aged 80 or over with acute or convalescent COVID-19. CDR3s include the opening cysteine and the closing phenylalanine or tryptophan. The D gene is left open where the match is weak. Rows give clone size only sometimes, using once, few, many, or a class for an expanded clone.

j_call clone_size v_call d_call cdr3_aa cdr3_nt
TRBJ1-6 - TRBV25-1 - CASSTAGANSPLHF TGTGCCAGCAGCACAGCAGGGGCAAATTCACCCCTCCACTTT
TRBJ1-4 - TRBV5-4 TRBD1 CASSIRQGAGEKLFF TGTGCCAGCAGCATTAGACAGGGGGCAGGTGAAAAACTGTTTTTT
TRBJ2-1 - TRBV24-1 TRBD2 CATSDLAGRGPNEQFF TGTGCCACCAGTGATCTAGCGGGGCGAGGACCCAATGAGCAGTTCTTC
TRBJ2-7 - TRBV6-6 TRBD2 CASSYGGGTSDEQYF TGTGCCAGCAGTTACGGGGGCGGGACTAGCGACGAGCAGTACTTC
TRBJ2-3 - TRBV11-3 TRBD2 CASSLGGGAADTQYF TGTGCCAGCAGCTTAGGCGGGGGGGCCGCAGATACGCAGTATTTT
TRBJ1-4 - TRBV5-4 - CASSQEGGFGEKLFF TGTGCCAGCAGCCAAGAGGGAGGGTTTGGTGAAAAACTGTTTTTT
TRBJ1-6 - TRBV19 - CASKTALGDNSPLHF TGTGCCAGTAAGACGGCCCTCGGGGATAATTCACCCCTCCACTTT
TRBJ1-5 few TRBV19 TRBD1 CASSMGGQGGSSNQPQHF TGTGCCAGTAGTATGGGCGGACAGGGGGGTAGTAGCAATCAGCCCCAGCATTTT
TRBJ2-7 few TRBV5-1 - CASSLEGPKTEQYF TGCGCCAGCAGCTTGGAGGGGCCGAAAACCGAGCAGTACTTC
TRBJ2-3 few TRBV19 - CASSPGTDTQYF TGTGCCAGTAGCCCAGGCACAGATACGCAGTATTTT
TRBJ2-2 - TRBV27 TRBD1 CASSLEGQGRNTGELFF TGTGCCAGCAGCCTAGAGGGACAGGGGCGGAACACCGGGGAGCTGTTTTTT
TRBJ2-2 - TRBV5-4 TRBD1 CASSATTGVLNTGELFF TGTGCCAGCAGCGCTACCACAGGGGTCCTGAACACCGGGGAGCTGTTTTTT
TRBJ2-3 - TRBV29-1 - CSVEMDIRTDTQYF TGCAGCGTTGAAATGGACATACGCACAGATACGCAGTATTTT
TRBJ2-1 - TRBV3-1/TRBV3-2 - CASSHTAPHASYNEQFF TGTGCCAGCAGCCACACTGCCCCCCATGCCTCCTACAATGAGCAGTTCTTC
TRBJ2-7 - TRBV12-5 TRBD1 CASASGTGGPYEQYF TGTGCTAGTGCCTCCGGGACAGGGGGGCCCTACGAGCAGTACTTC
TRBJ1-2 - TRBV6-6 TRBD1 CASSSSTGDYGYTF TGTGCCAGCAGTTCATCGACAGGGGACTATGGCTACACCTTC
TRBJ1-3 - TRBV10-3 TRBD1 CAISDPGQPSGNTIYF TGTGCCATCAGTGACCCGGGACAGCCTTCTGGAAACACCATATATTTT
TRBJ2-5 - TRBV6-5 TRBD1 CASPGQQETQYF TGTGCCAGCCCGGGACAGCAAGAGACCCAGTACTTC
TRBJ1-2 - TRBV27 - CASRPDRIYGYTF TGTGCCAGCAGACCCGACAGAATTTATGGCTACACCTTC
TRBJ2-1 - TRBV3-1/TRBV3-2 - CASSQEVGGWNEQFF TGTGCCAGCAGCCAAGAGGTAGGAGGTTGGAATGAGCAGTTCTTC
TRBJ2-1 once TRBV10-3 TRBD1 CAIRDRGNEQFF TGTGCCATCAGAGACAGGGGAAATGAGCAGTTCTTC
TRBJ1-2 once TRBV3-1/TRBV3-2 - CASSQSGVYGYTF TGTGCCAGCAGCCAAAGTGGAGTCTATGGCTACACCTTC
TRBJ1-2 - TRBV29-1 - CSALVGYTF TGCAGCGCCTTAGTTGGCTACACCTTC
TRBJ1-2 - TRBV19 TRBD1 CASSNHRTGGNYGYTF TGTGCCAGTAGTAACCATCGGACAGGGGGCAACTATGGCTACACCTTC